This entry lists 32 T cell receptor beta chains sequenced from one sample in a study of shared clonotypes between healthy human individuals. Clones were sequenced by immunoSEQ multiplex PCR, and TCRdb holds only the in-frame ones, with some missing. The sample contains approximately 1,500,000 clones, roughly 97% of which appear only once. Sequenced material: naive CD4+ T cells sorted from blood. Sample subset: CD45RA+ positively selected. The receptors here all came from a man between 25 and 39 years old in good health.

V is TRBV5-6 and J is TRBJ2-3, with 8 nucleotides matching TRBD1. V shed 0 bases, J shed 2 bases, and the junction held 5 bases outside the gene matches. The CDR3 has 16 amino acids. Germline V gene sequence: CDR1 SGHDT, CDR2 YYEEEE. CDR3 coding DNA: TGTGCCAGCAGCTTGGTGGGCAGGGGGCTCACAGATACGCAGTATTTT. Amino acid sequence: CASSLVGRGLTDTQYF.

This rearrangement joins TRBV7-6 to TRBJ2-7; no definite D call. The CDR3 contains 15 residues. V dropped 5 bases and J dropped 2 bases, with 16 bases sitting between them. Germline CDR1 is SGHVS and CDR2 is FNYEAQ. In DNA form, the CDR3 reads TGTGCCAGCAGCCGTACTGACTCCTCTACCTACGAGCAGTACTTC. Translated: CASSRTDSSTYEQYF.

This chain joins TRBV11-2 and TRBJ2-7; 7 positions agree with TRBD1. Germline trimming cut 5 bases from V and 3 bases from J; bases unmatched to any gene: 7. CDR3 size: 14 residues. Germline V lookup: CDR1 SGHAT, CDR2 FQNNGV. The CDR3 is CASSNPGQFYEQYF. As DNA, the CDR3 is TGTGCCAGCAGCAACCCGGGACAGTTCTACGAGCAGTACTTC. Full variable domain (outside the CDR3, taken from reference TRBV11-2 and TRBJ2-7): EAGVAQSPRYKIIEKRQSVAFWCNPISGHATLYWYQQILGQGPKLLIQFQNNGVVDDSQLPKDRFSAERLKGVDSTLKIQPAKLEDSAVYLCASSNPGQFYEQYFGPGTRLTVT.

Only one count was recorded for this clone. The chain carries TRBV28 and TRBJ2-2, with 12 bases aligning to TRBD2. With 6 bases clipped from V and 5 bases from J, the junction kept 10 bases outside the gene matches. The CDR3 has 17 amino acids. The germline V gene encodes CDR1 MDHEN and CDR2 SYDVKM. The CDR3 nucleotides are TGTGCCAGCAGCCTGGGACTAGCGGGTTTCAGGACCGGGGAGCTGTTTTTT. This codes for CASSLGLAGFRTGELFF.

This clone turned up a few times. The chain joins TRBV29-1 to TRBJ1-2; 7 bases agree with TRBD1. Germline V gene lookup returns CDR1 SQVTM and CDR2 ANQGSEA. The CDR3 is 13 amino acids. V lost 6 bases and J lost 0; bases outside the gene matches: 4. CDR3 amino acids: CSVGQATNYGYTF. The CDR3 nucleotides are TGCAGCGTCGGACAGGCTACTAACTATGGCTACACCTTC.

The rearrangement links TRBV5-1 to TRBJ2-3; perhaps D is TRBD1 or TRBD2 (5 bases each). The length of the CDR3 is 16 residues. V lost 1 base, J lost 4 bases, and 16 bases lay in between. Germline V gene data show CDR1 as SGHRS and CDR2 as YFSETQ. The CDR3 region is CASSLIGTVGADTQYF. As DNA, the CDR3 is TGCGCCAGCAGCTTGATAGGGACGGTCGGGGCAGATACGCAGTATTTT.

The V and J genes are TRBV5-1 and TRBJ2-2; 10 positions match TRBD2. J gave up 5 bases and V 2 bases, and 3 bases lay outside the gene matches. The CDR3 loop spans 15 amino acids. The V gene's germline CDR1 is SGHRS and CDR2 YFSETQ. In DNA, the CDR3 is TGCGCCAGCAGCTTTGAACTAGCGGGAACCGGGGAGCTGTTTTTT. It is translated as CASSFELAGTGELFF.

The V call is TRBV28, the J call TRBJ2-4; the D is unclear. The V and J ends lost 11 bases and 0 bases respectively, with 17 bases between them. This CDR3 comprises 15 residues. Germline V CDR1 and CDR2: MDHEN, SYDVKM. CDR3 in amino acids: CACQAGILAKNIQYF. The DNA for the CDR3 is TGTGCCTGTCAAGCTGGGATTCTAGCCAAAAACATTCAGTACTTC.

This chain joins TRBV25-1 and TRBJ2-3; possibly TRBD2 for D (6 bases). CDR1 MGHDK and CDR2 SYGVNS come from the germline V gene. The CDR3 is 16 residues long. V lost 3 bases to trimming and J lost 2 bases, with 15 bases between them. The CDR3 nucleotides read TGTGCCAGCAGTGACCCCCCGGGAGCGCTCACAGATACGCAGTATTTT. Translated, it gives CASSDPPGALTDTQYF.

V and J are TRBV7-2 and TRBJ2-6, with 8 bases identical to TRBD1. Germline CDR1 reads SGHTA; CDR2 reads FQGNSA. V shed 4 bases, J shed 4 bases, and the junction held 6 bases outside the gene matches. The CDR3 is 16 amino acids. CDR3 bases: TGTGCCAGCAGCTCAGGGGGCAGTTCAGGGGCCAACGTCCTGACTTTC. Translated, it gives CASSSGGSSGANVLTF.

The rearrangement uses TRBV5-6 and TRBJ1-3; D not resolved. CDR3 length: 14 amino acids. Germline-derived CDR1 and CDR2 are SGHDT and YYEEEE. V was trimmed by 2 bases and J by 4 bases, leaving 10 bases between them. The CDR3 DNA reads TGTGCCAGCAGCTTCCGAGGAGGGGGAAACACCATATATTTT. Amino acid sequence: CASSFRGGGNTIYF.

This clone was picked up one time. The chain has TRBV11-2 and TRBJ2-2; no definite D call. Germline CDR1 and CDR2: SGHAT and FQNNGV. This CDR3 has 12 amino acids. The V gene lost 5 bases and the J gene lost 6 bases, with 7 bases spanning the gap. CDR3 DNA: TGTGCCAGCAGCACATGGGCCGGGGAGCTGTTTTTT. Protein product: CASSTWAGELFF.

The CDR3 DNA follows: TGCGCCAGCAGCCGGATCCCGGGACTCCTTGATGGCGAGCAGTACTTC. This sequence encodes CASSRIPGLLDGEQYF. This chain uses TRBV5-1 with TRBJ2-7; TRBD2 might be the D (6 bases). The CDR3 consists of 16 residues. V was cut by 4 bases and J by 6 bases, with 23 bases left in between. Germline V gene data show CDR1 as SGHRS and CDR2 as YFSETQ.

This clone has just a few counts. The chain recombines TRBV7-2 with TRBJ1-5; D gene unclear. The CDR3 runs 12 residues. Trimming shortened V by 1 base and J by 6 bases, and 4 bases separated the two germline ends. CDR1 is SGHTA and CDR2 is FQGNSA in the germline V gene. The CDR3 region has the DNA TGTGCCAGCAGCTTAGGCGTTCAGCCCCAGCATTTT. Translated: CASSLGVQPQHF.

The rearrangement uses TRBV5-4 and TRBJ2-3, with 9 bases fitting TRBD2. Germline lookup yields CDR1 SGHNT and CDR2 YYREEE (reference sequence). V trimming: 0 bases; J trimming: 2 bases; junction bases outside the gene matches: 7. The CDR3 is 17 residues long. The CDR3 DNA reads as TGTGCCAGCAGCTTGGTTGATAGCGGGAGCCCCACAGATACGCAGTATTTT. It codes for CASSLVDSGSPTDTQYF.

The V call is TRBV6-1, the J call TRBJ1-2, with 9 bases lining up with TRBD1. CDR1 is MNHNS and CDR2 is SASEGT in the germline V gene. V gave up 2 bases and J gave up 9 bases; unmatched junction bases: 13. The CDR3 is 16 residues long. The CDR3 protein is CASSENPGQGIGSYTF. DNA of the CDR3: TGTGCCAGCAGTGAAAACCCGGGACAGGGTATCGGTAGCTACACCTTC.

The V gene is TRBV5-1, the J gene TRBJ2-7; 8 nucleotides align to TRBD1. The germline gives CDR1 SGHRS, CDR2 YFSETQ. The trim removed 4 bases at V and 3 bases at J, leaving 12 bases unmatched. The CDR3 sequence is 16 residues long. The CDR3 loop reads CASSLGRGLSYYEQYF. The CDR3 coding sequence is TGCGCCAGCAGCCTGGGCAGGGGGCTTTCCTACTACGAGCAGTACTTC. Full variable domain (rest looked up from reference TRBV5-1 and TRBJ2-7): KAGVTQTPRYLIKTRGQQVTLSCSPISGHRSVSWYQQTPGQGLQFLFEYFSETQRNKGNFPGRFSGRQFSNSRSEMNVSTLELGDSALYLCASSLGRGLSYYEQYFGPGTRLTVT.

The CDR3, as DNA: TGTGCCAGCTCACCACAAAGCGAAGATACGCAGTATTTT. Translated: CASSPQSEDTQYF. The chain couples TRBV18 to TRBJ2-3; D gene uncertain. Looked up from germline, CDR1 is KGHSH and CDR2 is LQKENI. The germline V and J ends were trimmed by 1 base and 5 bases, with 7 bases remaining between them. CDR3 length: 13 residues. The variable domain in full, completed from reference TRBV18 and TRBJ2-3, reads NAGVMQNPRHLVRRRGQEARLRCSPMKGHSHVYWYRQLPEEGLKFMVYLQKENIIDESGMPKERFSAEFPKEGPSILRIQQVVRGDSAAYFCASSPQSEDTQYFGPGTRLTVL.

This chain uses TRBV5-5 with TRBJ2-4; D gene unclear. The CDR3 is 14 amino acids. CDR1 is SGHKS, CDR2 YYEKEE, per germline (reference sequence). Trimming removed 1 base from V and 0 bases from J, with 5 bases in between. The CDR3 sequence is CASSLRIAKNIQYF. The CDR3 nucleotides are TGTGCCAGCAGCTTGAGAATAGCCAAAAACATTCAGTACTTC. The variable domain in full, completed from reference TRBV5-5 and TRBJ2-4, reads DAGVTQSPTHLIKTRGQQVTLRCSPISGHKSVSWYQQVLGQGPQFIFQYYEKEERGRGNFPDRFSARQFPNYSSELNVNALLLGDSALYLCASSLRIAKNIQYFGAGTRLSVL.

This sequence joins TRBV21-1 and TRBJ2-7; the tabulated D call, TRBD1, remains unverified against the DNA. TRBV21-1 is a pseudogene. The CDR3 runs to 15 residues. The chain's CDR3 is CASSRAAGGTYEQYF. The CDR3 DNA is TGTGCCAGCTCCAGGGCGGCAGGGGGCACGTACGAGCAGTACTTC.

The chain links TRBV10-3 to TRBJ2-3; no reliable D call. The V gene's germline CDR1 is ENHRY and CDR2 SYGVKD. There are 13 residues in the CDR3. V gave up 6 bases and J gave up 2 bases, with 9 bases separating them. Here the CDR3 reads CAIRDGPTDTQYF. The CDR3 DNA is TGTGCCATCAGGGACGGTCCCACAGATACGCAGTATTTT.

This CDR3 is CASSLSHSTSAGYGYTF. Here the CDR3 DNA reads TGTGCCAGCAGTTTATCCCATTCGACCTCGGCGGGTTATGGCTACACCTTC. V is TRBV28 and J is TRBJ1-2; D is unclear. The CDR3 length is 17 residues. Germline V gene lookup returns CDR1 MDHEN and CDR2 SYDVKM. V shed 1 base and J shed 5 bases, with 20 bases lying between them.

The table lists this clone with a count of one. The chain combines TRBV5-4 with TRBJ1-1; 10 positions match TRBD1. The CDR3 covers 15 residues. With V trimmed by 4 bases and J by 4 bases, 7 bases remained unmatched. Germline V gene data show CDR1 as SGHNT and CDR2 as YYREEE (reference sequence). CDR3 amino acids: CASSPGTGARTEAFF. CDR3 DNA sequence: TGTGCCAGCAGCCCCGGGACAGGGGCCCGCACTGAAGCTTTCTTT.

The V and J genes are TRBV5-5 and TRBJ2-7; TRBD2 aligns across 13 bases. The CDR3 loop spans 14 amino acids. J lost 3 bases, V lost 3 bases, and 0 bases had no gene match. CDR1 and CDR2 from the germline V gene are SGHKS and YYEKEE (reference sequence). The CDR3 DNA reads TGTGCCAGCAGCTGGACTAGCGGGAGCTACGAGCAGTACTTC. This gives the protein CASSWTSGSYEQYF.

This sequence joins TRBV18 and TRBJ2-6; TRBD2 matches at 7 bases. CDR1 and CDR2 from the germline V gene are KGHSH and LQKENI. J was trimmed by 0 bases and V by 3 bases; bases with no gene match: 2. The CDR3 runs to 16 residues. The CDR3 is CASSPGGTSGANVLTF. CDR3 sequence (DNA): TGTGCCAGCTCACCGGGGGGGACCTCTGGGGCCAACGTCCTGACTTTC. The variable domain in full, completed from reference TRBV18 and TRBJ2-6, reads NAGVMQNPRHLVRRRGQEARLRCSPMKGHSHVYWYRQLPEEGLKFMVYLQKENIIDESGMPKERFSAEFPKEGPSILRIQQVVRGDSAAYFCASSPGGTSGANVLTFGAGSRLTVL.

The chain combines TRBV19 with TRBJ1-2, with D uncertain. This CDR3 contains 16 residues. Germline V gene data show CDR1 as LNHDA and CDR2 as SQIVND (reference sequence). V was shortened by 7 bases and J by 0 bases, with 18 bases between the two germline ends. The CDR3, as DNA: TGTGCCAGTAACATCCTTGGAGTTCGGGCTAACTATGGCTACACCTTC. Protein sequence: CASNILGVRANYGYTF.

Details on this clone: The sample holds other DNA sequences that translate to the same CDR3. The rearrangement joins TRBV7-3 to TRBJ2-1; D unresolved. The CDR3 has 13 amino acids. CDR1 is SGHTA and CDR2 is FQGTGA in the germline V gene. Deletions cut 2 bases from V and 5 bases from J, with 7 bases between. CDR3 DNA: TGTGCCAGCAGCTTAGGGCGGAACAATGAGCAGTTCTTC. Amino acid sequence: CASSLGRNNEQFF.

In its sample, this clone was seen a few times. CDR3 amino acids: CANSAYLGQETQYF. Here the CDR3 DNA reads TGTGCCAACTCGGCCTACTTGGGGCAAGAGACCCAGTACTTC. The rearrangement joins TRBV2 to TRBJ2-5; D ambiguous. The CDR3 consists of 14 residues. Germline V gene data show CDR1 as SNHLY and CDR2 as FYNNEI. V was shortened by 10 bases and J by 2 bases, with 17 bases between the two germline ends.

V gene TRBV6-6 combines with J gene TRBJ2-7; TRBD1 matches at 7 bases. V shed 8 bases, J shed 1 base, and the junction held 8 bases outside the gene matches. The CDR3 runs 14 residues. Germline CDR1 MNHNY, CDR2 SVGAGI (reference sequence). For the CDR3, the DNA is TGTGCCAGCGCCAACCGGGACAGTTCCTACGAGCAGTACTTC. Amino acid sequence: CASANRDSSYEQYF.

The CDR3 nucleotides read TGTGCCAGCAGCTTGTCTCGTTGGACAGCCTACGAGCAGTACTTC. Translating it yields CASSLSRWTAYEQYF. The rearrangement joins TRBV7-2 to TRBJ2-7; tentatively, D is TRBD1 (6 bases). Trimming took off 3 bases at V and 2 bases at J, with 14 bases between the two ends. This CDR3 is 15 amino acids long. Germline CDR1 reads SGHTA; CDR2 reads FQGNSA.

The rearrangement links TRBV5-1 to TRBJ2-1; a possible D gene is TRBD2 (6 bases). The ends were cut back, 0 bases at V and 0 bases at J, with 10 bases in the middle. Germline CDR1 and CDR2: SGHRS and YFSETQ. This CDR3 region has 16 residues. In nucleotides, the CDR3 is TGCGCCAGCAGCTTGGAGTTTAGCGGCTCCTACAATGAGCAGTTCTTC. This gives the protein CASSLEFSGSYNEQFF.

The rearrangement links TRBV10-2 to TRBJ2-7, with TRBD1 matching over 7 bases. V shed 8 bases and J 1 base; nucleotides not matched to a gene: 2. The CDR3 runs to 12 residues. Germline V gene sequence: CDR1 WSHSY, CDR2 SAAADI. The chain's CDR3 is CASSTGSYEQYF. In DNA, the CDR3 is TGCGCCAGCTCGACAGGGTCCTACGAGCAGTACTTC.